The present TCR beta chain was sequenced within a study of blood T cell repertoires in COVID-19 (TCRdb year 2020). Describing the broader study: Collaborator samples came from the United States, Italy and Spain and covered acute and convalescent phases of COVID-19. The material from the prospective study consisted of cDNA or gDNA derived from T cells, B-cell-depleted T cells, or PBMCs. The samples were drawn from two sources: the first 160 participants of the ongoing ImmuneRACE study, and 950 to 1,500 subjects contributed by 6 global collaborators. Subjects who had been exposed to COVID-19, were actively infected with it, or had recovered from it provided the deeply sampled blood TCRbeta repertoires that made up the dataset. A de-identified subject ID, COVID-19 status, age in years and sex were almost always included in the sample metadata. The repertoires were released in a freely available public database meant as a resource for research on the immune response to SARS-CoV-2. HLA class I and class II types, where available, came from metadata supplied by the sample provider rather than from assay-based typing.

The immunoSEQ Assay, a bias-controlled multiplex PCR, was used to amplify TCRbeta CDR3 regions from genomic DNA. The paper's processing steps were these. Nucleated cell counts per sample were estimated from amplification of reference gene primers within the assay. To quantify the absolute abundance of each unique TCRbeta CDR3 rearrangement, sequence reads were collapsed and filtered. For each sample, productive Simpson clonality was calculated as the square root of Simpson's diversity index over productive rearrangements. TCRdb provides this immuneACCESS table in a form limited to in-frame rearrangements. Some clones are lacking; in checked studies, under half of them reflect an unresolved V gene, and why the rest are absent is not known. V, J and clone size are those of that table, while D and trimming were read from the DNA. The sample yields 150,000 or so clones; 80% were counted once. Of the sample, about 3.4% is held by the ten largest clones.

As for this clone: The target of this receptor is not known. No base-level quality is on record; no much larger clone is a single base apart.

Beyond this particular receptor, the publication reports: Clinical and demographic metadata were provided uncurated, with the amount varying by source and participant.

V is reduced by 0 bases and J by 8 bases, leaving a spacing of 16 bases between them. Looking up the germline V gene yields CDR1 SGHRS and CDR2 YFSETQ. The CDR3 goes from the cysteine to the phenylalanine over 15 residues. Only the CDR3 part of the read is kept: 45 bases, read in frame from the first base. In the prospective study, participants were roughly 18 to 90 years old, resided in around 25 geographic areas of the United States, and were enrolled through a virtual design. Cohort assignment in the prospective study relied on participant-reported clinical history from a screening survey and a study questionnaire. For ImmuneRACE Cohort 3, a participant was defined as recovered based on two consecutive negative NP/OP PCR tests, clearance by a healthcare professional, or resolution of symptoms. Mobile phlebotomists in the prospective study collected whole blood, serum and a nasopharyngeal or oropharyngeal swab from every participant. Prospective study participants could optionally give additional blood draws and questionnaires over a roughly two-month period. Prospective study blood samples were shipped either frozen or at room temperature before DNA extraction.

This receptor chain uses TRBV5-1 and TRBJ2-3; a tentative D call is TRBD2 (6 bases match). This sequence was found in a woman aged 55-69 years who had recovered from COVID-19. The material sequenced was PBMCs or T cells enriched from blood (not recorded which). The CDR3 protein is CASSLVAGEGGTQYF. The DNA reads as follows: TGCGCCAGCAGCTTGGTTGCCGGCGAGGGAGGTACGCAGTATTTT.